Listed here is a single T cell receptor (beta chain). Its specificity is unknown. This library used roughly 370 ng RNA and molecular barcoded adaptors spanning alpha/delta and beta/gamma chains. TCRdb used MiXCR to reprocess the reads, holding one entry per CDR3 protein. Here the sample spans tens of thousands of distinct CDR3 sequences, roughly a fifth being singletons. Every patient had bone marrow sampled while the disease was active. Trimming removed 4 bases from V and 4 bases from J; junction bases left unmatched: 6. In germline, CDR1 is SEHNR, CDR2 FQNEAQ (reference sequence). The CDR3 is made up of 16 amino acids. This specimen belongs to a study of read filtering for tumor transcriptome and immune sequencing. Study findings and constraints: The sorted CD138-negative fraction was a mixed bone marrow immune population, not purified T cells.

The TCR originated in a donor over 35 with multiple myeloma. The chain links TRBV7-9 to TRBJ2-2; TRBD1 agrees at 10 bases. Material: a population of CD138-negative cells sorted from bone marrow. The CDR3 loop is CASSSRTGGGTGELFF. The DNA for the CDR3 is TGTGCCAGCAGCTCTCGGACAGGGGGAGGCACCGGGGAGCTGTTTTTT.